This TCR beta chain is from a study of technical replicates of blood from a handful of donors. The method was immunoSEQ multiplex PCR; TCRdb's version includes in-frame clones alone and lacks a portion of them. The top ten clones hold roughly 0.25% of a sample with tens of thousands of clones, around 97% of them seen once. This CDR3 is built from 15 residues. The V gene's germline CDR1 is GTSNPN and CDR2 SVGIG (reference sequence). Trimming shortened V by 3 bases and J by 2 bases, and 17 bases separated the two germline ends. V gene TRBV30 combines with J gene TRBJ2-7; D unresolved. Sequenced input: T cells isolated from PBMCs. The clonotype comes from a human donor in good health. CDR3 nucleotides: TGTGCCTGGAGCGACCCGCGTAGCCGACCCTACGAGCAGTACTTC. It is translated as CAWSDPRSRPYEQYF. Full variable domain (missing parts from reference TRBV30 and TRBJ2-7): SQTIHQWPATLVQPVGSPLSLECTVEGTSNPNLYWYRQAAGRGLQLLFYSVGIGQISSEVPQNLSASRPQDRQFILSSKKLLLSDSGFYLCAWSDPRSRPYEQYFGPGTRLTVT.